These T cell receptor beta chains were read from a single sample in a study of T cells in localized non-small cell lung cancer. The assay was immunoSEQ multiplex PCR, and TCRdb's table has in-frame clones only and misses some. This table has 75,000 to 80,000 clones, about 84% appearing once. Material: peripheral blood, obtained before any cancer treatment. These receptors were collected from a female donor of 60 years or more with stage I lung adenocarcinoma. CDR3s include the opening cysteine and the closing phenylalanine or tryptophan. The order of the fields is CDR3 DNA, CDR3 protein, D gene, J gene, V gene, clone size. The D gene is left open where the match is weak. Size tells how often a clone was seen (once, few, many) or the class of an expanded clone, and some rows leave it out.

cdr3_nt: TGTGCCAGCAGTCGGACAGCGAACTATGGCTACACCTTC
cdr3_aa: CASSRTANYGYTF
d_call: .
j_call: TRBJ1-2
v_call: TRBV27
clone_size: .

cdr3_nt: TGTGCCAGCAGCCCAGATCAGGGCGTCTCTGGAAACACCATATATTTT
cdr3_aa: CASSPDQGVSGNTIYF
d_call: .
j_call: TRBJ1-3
v_call: TRBV9
clone_size: .

cdr3_nt: TGTGCCAGCAGCGGCTTATTGGCAGATACGCAGTATTTT
cdr3_aa: CASSGLLADTQYF
d_call: .
j_call: TRBJ2-3
v_call: TRBV11-2
clone_size: .

cdr3_nt: TGTGCCAGCAGCCGCCCGCTAACAGGGGGCCGAGACACTGAAGCTTTCTTT
cdr3_aa: CASSRPLTGGRDTEAFF
d_call: TRBD1
j_call: TRBJ1-1
v_call: TRBV9
clone_size: .

cdr3_nt: TGTGCCAGCAGCCTTAGCGGGAGAACAAGGGAGCTGTTTTTT
cdr3_aa: CASSLSGRTRELFF
d_call: TRBD2
j_call: TRBJ2-2
v_call: TRBV28
clone_size: .

cdr3_nt: TGTGCCAGCAGCTTAGGGAGACAGGGTGCAGATACGCAGTATTTT
cdr3_aa: CASSLGRQGADTQYF
d_call: TRBD1
j_call: TRBJ2-3
v_call: TRBV7-9
clone_size: .

cdr3_nt: TGTGCCAGTAGTCAGACCCCGGGACAGGGCACAGATACGCAGTATTTT
cdr3_aa: CASSQTPGQGTDTQYF
d_call: TRBD1
j_call: TRBJ2-3
v_call: TRBV19
clone_size: .

cdr3_nt: TGTGCCAGCAGTGTGGCTCAGGGGGCGCTCCGAAACGAGCAGTACTTC
cdr3_aa: CASSVAQGALRNEQYF
d_call: TRBD1
j_call: TRBJ2-7
v_call: TRBV2
clone_size: .

cdr3_nt: TGTGCCAGCAGTGGGACAGGGAATTTCTACGAGCAGTACTTC
cdr3_aa: CASSGTGNFYEQYF
d_call: TRBD1
j_call: TRBJ2-7
v_call: TRBV7-8
clone_size: few

cdr3_nt: TGTGCCAGCAGCTTAGCGGGTAGCGGGAGTGGCTACGAGCAGTACTTC
cdr3_aa: CASSLAGSGSGYEQYF
d_call: TRBD2
j_call: TRBJ2-7
v_call: TRBV7-2
clone_size: .

cdr3_nt: TGTGCCAGCAGTTCGGATGGAGGCCATAGCAATCAGCCCCAGCATTTT
cdr3_aa: CASSSDGGHSNQPQHF
d_call: .
j_call: TRBJ1-5
v_call: TRBV27
clone_size: .

cdr3_nt: TGTGCCAGCAGCTTAGGCCAGGGGGGTTTGGCCTACGAGCAGTACTTC
cdr3_aa: CASSLGQGGLAYEQYF
d_call: .
j_call: TRBJ2-7
v_call: TRBV7-9
clone_size: .

cdr3_nt: TGTGCCAGCCTCCCCGGAGGGCAGGGGCTACTACATTTTAACTATGGCTACACCTTC
cdr3_aa: CASLPGGQGLLHFNYGYTF
d_call: .
j_call: TRBJ1-2
v_call: TRBV28
clone_size: .

cdr3_nt: TGTGCCAGCAGTGGGACAGGGGCCAACTATGGCTACACCTTC
cdr3_aa: CASSGTGANYGYTF
d_call: TRBD1
j_call: TRBJ1-2
v_call: TRBV25-1
clone_size: .

cdr3_nt: TGCAGCGTGGGGGACAGGGGTGGATCTGGTGGCTACACCTTC
cdr3_aa: CSVGDRGGSGGYTF
d_call: TRBD1
j_call: TRBJ1-2
v_call: TRBV29-1
clone_size: once

cdr3_nt: TGTGCCAGCAGTTACCGGGGCCAAGAGACCCAGTACTTC
cdr3_aa: CASSYRGQETQYF
d_call: .
j_call: TRBJ2-5
v_call: TRBV6-5
clone_size: .

cdr3_nt: TGTGCCTGGAGTGTATGGACTAGCGGGGGAGAGACCCAGTACTTC
cdr3_aa: CAWSVWTSGGETQYF
d_call: TRBD2
j_call: TRBJ2-5
v_call: TRBV30
clone_size: medium-sized

cdr3_nt: TGCAGCGTTGATACCCAAAGGGATACGCAGTATTTT
cdr3_aa: CSVDTQRDTQYF
d_call: .
j_call: TRBJ2-3
v_call: TRBV29-1
clone_size: .

cdr3_nt: TGTGCCAGCAGCCGGGTGGGAAATCGGGGGGCGATTCAAGAGACCCAGTACTTC
cdr3_aa: CASSRVGNRGAIQETQYF
d_call: .
j_call: TRBJ2-5
v_call: TRBV7-2
clone_size: .

cdr3_nt: TGTGCCAGTAGATCTCTGGAGCGGGGGCTCACAGATACGCAGTATTTT
cdr3_aa: CASRSLERGLTDTQYF
d_call: TRBD2
j_call: TRBJ2-3
v_call: TRBV19
clone_size: .

cdr3_nt: TGCGCCAGCAGCTTAACTAGCGGACGGGAAGAGCTGTTTTTT
cdr3_aa: CASSLTSGREELFF
d_call: TRBD2
j_call: TRBJ2-2
v_call: TRBV5-1
clone_size: .

cdr3_nt: TGCGCCAGCAGCTTGGGGACAGGGCATACGGGCTACACCTTC
cdr3_aa: CASSLGTGHTGYTF
d_call: TRBD1
j_call: TRBJ1-2
v_call: TRBV5-1
clone_size: .

cdr3_nt: TGTGCCAGCAGCCTAGCGGGACCGACCGGGGAGCTGTTTTTT
cdr3_aa: CASSLAGPTGELFF
d_call: TRBD2
j_call: TRBJ2-2
v_call: TRBV7-8
clone_size: .

cdr3_nt: TGTGCCAGCGGAACGGGAGCGGGTACAGATACGCAGTATTTT
cdr3_aa: CASGTGAGTDTQYF
d_call: .
j_call: TRBJ2-3
v_call: TRBV6-1
clone_size: .

cdr3_nt: TGTGCCAGCAGCTCCGGGGACATCTCTGGAAACACCATATATTTT
cdr3_aa: CASSSGDISGNTIYF
d_call: .
j_call: TRBJ1-3
v_call: TRBV4-2
clone_size: .

cdr3_nt: TGTGCCAGCAGCCCAAGGACAGGGGGAGCCGGGGAGCTGTTTTTT
cdr3_aa: CASSPRTGGAGELFF
d_call: TRBD1
j_call: TRBJ2-2
v_call: TRBV4-2
clone_size: .

cdr3_nt: TGTGCCAGCAGCATAATGGGGGGAGAGACCCAGTACTTC
cdr3_aa: CASSIMGGETQYF
d_call: .
j_call: TRBJ2-5
v_call: TRBV11-3
clone_size: .

cdr3_nt: TGTGCCAGCAGCAAAAGGACAGGTGGCACAGATACGCAGTATTTT
cdr3_aa: CASSKRTGGTDTQYF
d_call: TRBD1
j_call: TRBJ2-3
v_call: TRBV14
clone_size: .

cdr3_nt: TGTGCCAGCAGCTTCGTTGCAGGGGTATTCGACTATGGCTACACCTTC
cdr3_aa: CASSFVAGVFDYGYTF
d_call: .
j_call: TRBJ1-2
v_call: TRBV5-4
clone_size: .

cdr3_nt: TGCGCCAGCAGCCCAGGGACTTCCACCGGGGAGCTGTTTTTT
cdr3_aa: CASSPGTSTGELFF
d_call: .
j_call: TRBJ2-2
v_call: TRBV4-3
clone_size: .

cdr3_nt: TGTGCCAGCAGCTTGGACAGGGGGACCTACGAGCAGTACTTC
cdr3_aa: CASSLDRGTYEQYF
d_call: TRBD1
j_call: TRBJ2-7
v_call: TRBV5-6
clone_size: .

cdr3_nt: TGTGCCAGCAGCTTAGGACGGTCGGATCGAGCTTTCTTT
cdr3_aa: CASSLGRSDRAFF
d_call: .
j_call: TRBJ1-1
v_call: TRBV7-3
clone_size: .

cdr3_nt: TGTGCCAGCAGGGCGGAGGTTCAAACAGATACGCAGTATTTT
cdr3_aa: CASRAEVQTDTQYF
d_call: .
j_call: TRBJ2-3
v_call: TRBV4-2
clone_size: .

cdr3_nt: TGTGCTAGCAGCTTACCGACAGGGGGCAACACCGGGGAGCTGTTTTTT
cdr3_aa: CASSLPTGGNTGELFF
d_call: TRBD1
j_call: TRBJ2-2
v_call: TRBV13
clone_size: .

cdr3_nt: TGTGCCATCAGTGATTCGGGGGCTGGCAATGAGCAGTTCTTC
cdr3_aa: CAISDSGAGNEQFF
d_call: .
j_call: TRBJ2-1
v_call: TRBV10-3
clone_size: .

cdr3_nt: TGCGCCAGCAGCTTGGGATCCGGCGCCTACGAGCAGTACTTC
cdr3_aa: CASSLGSGAYEQYF
d_call: .
j_call: TRBJ2-7
v_call: TRBV5-1
clone_size: .

cdr3_nt: TGTGCCAGCACCATGAGGAAGGGGGAGAAGACCCAGTACTTC
cdr3_aa: CASTMRKGEKTQYF
d_call: .
j_call: TRBJ2-5
v_call: TRBV27
clone_size: .

cdr3_nt: TGTGCCTGGAGTGAGGGTCGTAGGTCGCAGGGAGAGTACTTC
cdr3_aa: CAWSEGRRSQGEYF
d_call: .
j_call: TRBJ2-7
v_call: TRBV30
clone_size: .

cdr3_nt: TGTGCCAGCAGCTTAGCGAGGCTAGCGGGAGCGAACACCGGGGAGCTGTTTTTT
cdr3_aa: CASSLARLAGANTGELFF
d_call: TRBD2
j_call: TRBJ2-2
v_call: TRBV7-8
clone_size: .

cdr3_nt: TGCGCCAGCAGCTTATCCACCGGGACAGTCTCCTACGAGCAGTACTTC
cdr3_aa: CASSLSTGTVSYEQYF
d_call: TRBD1
j_call: TRBJ2-7
v_call: TRBV4-3
clone_size: .

cdr3_nt: TGTGCCAGCAGCCCCAGTTATACGGAGACCCAGTACTTC
cdr3_aa: CASSPSYTETQYF
d_call: .
j_call: TRBJ2-5
v_call: TRBV7-3
clone_size: .